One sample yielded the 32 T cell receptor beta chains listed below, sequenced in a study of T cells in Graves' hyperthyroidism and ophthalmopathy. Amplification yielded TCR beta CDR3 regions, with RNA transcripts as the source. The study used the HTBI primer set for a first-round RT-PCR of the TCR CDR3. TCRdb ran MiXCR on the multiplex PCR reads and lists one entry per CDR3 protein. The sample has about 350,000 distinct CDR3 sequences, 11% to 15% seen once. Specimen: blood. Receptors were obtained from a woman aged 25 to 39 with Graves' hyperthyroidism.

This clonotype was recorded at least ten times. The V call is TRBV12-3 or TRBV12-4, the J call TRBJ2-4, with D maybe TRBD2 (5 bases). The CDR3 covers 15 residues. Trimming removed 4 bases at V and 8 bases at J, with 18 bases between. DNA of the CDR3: TGTGCCAGCAGTTCGGGTGTCGAGGGAGCCGACATTCAGTACTTC. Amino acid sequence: CASSSGVEGADIQYF.

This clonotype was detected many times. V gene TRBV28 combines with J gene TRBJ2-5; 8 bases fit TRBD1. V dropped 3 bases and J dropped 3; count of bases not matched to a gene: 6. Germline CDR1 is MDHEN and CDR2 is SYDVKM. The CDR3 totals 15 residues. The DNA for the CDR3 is TGTGCCAGCAGTTTGCTGGACAGGGCGGAAGAGACCCAGTACTTC. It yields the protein CASSLLDRAEETQYF.

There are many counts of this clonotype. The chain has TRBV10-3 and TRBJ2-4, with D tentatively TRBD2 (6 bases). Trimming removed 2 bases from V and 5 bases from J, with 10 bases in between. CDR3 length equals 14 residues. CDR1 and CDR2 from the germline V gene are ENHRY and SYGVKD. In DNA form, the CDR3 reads TGTGCCATCAGTGAGGCGGGAAGACAAAACATTCAGTACTTC. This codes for CAISEAGRQNIQYF.

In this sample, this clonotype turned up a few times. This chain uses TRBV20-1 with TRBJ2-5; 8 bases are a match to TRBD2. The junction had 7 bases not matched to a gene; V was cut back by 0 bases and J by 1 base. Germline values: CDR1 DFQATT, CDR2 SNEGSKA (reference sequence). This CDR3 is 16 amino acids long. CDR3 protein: CSARDWKRGIQETQYF. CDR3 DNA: TGCAGTGCTAGAGATTGGAAGCGGGGGATCCAAGAGACCCAGTACTTC.

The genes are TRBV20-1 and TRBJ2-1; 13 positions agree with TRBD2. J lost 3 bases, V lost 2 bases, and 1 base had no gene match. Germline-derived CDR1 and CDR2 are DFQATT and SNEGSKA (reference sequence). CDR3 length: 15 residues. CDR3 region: CSARRLAGGYNEQFF. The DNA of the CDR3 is TGCAGTGCTAGACGACTAGCGGGAGGCTACAATGAGCAGTTCTTC.

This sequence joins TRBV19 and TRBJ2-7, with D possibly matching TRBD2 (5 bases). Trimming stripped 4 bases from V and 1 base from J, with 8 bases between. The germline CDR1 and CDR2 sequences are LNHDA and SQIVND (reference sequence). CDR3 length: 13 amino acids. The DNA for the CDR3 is TGTGCCAGTAGTAGAGCGGCATCCTACGAGCAGTACTTC. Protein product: CASSRAASYEQYF.

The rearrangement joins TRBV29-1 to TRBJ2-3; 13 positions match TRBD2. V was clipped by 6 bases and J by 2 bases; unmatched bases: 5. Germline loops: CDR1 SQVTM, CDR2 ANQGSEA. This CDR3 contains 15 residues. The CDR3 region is CSVGTSGMNTDTQYF. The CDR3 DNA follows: TGCAGCGTGGGGACTAGCGGGATGAACACAGATACGCAGTATTTT.

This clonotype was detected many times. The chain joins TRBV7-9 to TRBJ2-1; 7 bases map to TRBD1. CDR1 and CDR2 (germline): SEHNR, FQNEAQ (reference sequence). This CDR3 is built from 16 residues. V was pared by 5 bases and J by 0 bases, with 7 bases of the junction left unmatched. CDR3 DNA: TGTGCCAGCAGCCCAGGGGGACCAAGCTCCTACAATGAGCAGTTCTTC. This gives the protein CASSPGGPSSYNEQFF.

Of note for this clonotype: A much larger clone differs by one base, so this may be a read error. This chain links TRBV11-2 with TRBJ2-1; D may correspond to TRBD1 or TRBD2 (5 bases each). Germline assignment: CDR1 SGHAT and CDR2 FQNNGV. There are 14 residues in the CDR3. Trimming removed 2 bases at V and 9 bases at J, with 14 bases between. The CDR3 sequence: CASSLMWGKSEQFF. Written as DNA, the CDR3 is TGTGCCAGCAGCTTAATGTGGGGGAAGAGTGAGCAGTTCTTC.

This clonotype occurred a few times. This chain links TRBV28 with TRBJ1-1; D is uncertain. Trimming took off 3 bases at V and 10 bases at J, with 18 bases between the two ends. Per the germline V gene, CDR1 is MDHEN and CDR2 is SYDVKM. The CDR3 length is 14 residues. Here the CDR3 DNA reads TGTGCCAGCAGTTTCCGTGTTCCCGGGTTTGGAGCTTTCTTT. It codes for CASSFRVPGFGAFF.

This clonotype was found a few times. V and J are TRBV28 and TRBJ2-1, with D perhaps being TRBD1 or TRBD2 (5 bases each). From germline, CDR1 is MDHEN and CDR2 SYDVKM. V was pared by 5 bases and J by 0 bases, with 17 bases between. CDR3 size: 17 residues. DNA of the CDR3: TGTGCCAGCAGTACTGGGACCGACCCCAGCTCCTACAATGAGCAGTTCTTC. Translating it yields CASSTGTDPSSYNEQFF.

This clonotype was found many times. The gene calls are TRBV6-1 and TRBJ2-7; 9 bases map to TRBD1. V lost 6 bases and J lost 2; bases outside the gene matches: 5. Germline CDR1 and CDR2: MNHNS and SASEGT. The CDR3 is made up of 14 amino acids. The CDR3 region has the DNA TGTGCCAGCAGACCGACAGGGGGGCCCTACGAGCAGTACTTC. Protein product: CASRPTGGPYEQYF.

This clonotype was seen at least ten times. CDR3 residues: CASRRTRKDTQYF. The DNA for the CDR3 is TGTGCCAGCAGGAGAACCAGGAAGGATACGCAGTATTTT. This chain links TRBV11-1 with TRBJ2-3; D unresolved. The CDR3 sequence is 13 residues long. Germline-derived CDR1 and CDR2 are SGHAT and FQDESV (reference sequence). V shed 6 bases and J shed 6 bases, with 13 bases lying between them.

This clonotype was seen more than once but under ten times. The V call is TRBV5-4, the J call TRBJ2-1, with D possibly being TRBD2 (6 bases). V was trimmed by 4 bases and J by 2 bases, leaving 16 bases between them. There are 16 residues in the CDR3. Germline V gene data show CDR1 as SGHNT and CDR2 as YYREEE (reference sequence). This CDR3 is CASSRAGGLTYNEQFF. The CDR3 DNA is TGTGCCAGCAGCCGGGCCGGGGGACTCACCTACAATGAGCAGTTCTTC.

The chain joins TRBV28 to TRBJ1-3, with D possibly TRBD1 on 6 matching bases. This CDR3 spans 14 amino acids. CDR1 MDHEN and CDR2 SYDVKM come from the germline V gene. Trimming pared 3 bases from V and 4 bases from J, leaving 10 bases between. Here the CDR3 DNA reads TGTGCCAGCAGTTTCTCGGACAGCGGAAACACCATATATTTT. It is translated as CASSFSDSGNTIYF.

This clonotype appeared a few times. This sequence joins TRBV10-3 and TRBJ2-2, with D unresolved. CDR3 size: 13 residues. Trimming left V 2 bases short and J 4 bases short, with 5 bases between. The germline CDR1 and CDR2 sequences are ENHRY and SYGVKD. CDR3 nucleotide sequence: TGTGCCATCAGTGAGGGTGGCACCGGGGAGCTGTTTTTT. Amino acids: CAISEGGTGELFF.

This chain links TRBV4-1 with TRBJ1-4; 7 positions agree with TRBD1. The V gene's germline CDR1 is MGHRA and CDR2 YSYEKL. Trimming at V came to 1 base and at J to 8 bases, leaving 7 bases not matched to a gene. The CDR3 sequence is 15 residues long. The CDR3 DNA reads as TGCGCCAGCAGCCAAGCCAACCCCAGGGGGGAAAAACTGTTTTTT. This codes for CASSQANPRGEKLFF.

The CDR3 sequence: CASSPRWRLYEQYF. DNA of the CDR3: TGTGCCAGCAGCCCTCGTTGGCGACTATACGAGCAGTACTTC. The V gene is TRBV28, the J gene TRBJ2-7; maybe TRBD2 (5 bases). Germline V gene lookup returns CDR1 MDHEN and CDR2 SYDVKM. Trimming removed 6 bases from V and 4 bases from J, with 16 bases in between. The CDR3 totals 14 residues.

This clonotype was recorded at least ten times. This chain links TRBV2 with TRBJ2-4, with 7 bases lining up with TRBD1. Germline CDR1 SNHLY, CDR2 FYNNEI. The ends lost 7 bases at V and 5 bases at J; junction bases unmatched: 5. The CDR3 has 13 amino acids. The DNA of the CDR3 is TGTGCCAGCATGATGACAGGGCAAAACATTCAGTACTTC. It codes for CASMMTGQNIQYF. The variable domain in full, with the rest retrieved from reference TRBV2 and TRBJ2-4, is EPEVTQTPSHQVTQMGQEVILRCVPISNHLYFYWYRQILGQKVEFLVSFYNNEISEKSEIFDDQFSVERPDGSNFTLKIRSTKLEDSAMYFCASMMTGQNIQYFGAGTRLSVL.

In nucleotides, the CDR3 is TGTGCCAGCTCCCAGAACGCGGACGGCTATGGCTACACCTTC. Translating it yields CASSQNADGYGYTF. V is TRBV18 and J is TRBJ1-2; no clear D. Trimming removed 6 bases at V and 4 bases at J, with 15 bases between. This CDR3 comprises 14 residues. Germline V CDR1 and CDR2: KGHSH, LQKENI.

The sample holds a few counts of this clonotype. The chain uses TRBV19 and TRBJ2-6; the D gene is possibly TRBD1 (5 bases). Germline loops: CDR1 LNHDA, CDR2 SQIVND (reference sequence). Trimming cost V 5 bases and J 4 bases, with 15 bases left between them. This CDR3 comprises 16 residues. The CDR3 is CASSRGRTIGANVLTF. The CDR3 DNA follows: TGTGCCAGTAGTCGCGGACGGACAATCGGGGCCAACGTCCTGACTTTC.

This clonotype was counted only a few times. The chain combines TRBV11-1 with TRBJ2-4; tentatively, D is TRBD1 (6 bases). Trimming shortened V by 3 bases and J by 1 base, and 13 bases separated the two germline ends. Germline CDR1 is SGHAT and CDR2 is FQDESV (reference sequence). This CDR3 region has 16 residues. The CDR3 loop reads CASSFDSGEAKNIQYF. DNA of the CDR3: TGTGCCAGCAGCTTCGATTCAGGGGAGGCCAAAAACATTCAGTACTTC.

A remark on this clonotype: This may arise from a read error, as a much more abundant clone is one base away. CDR3 region: CASIKGVKASF. The CDR3 DNA is TGTGCCAGCATAAAGGGGGTTAAAGCTTCCTTT. The chain is built from TRBV6-1 and TRBJ1-1, with D possibly being TRBD1 (6 bases). The CDR3 has 11 amino acids. Germline assignment: CDR1 MNHNS and CDR2 SASEGT.

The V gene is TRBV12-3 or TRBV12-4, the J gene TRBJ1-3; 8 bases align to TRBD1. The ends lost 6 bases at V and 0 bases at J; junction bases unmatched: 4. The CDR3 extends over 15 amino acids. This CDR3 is CASSPTGASGNTIYF. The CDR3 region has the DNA TGTGCCAGCAGCCCGACAGGGGCCTCTGGAAACACCATATATTTT.

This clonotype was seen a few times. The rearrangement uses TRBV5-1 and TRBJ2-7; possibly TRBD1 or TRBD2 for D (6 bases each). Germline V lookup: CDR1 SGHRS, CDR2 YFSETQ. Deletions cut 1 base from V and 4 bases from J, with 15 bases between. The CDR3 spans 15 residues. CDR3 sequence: CASSLRAGDLYEQYF. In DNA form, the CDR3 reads TGCGCCAGCAGCTTGAGGGCAGGGGACTTATACGAGCAGTACTTC.

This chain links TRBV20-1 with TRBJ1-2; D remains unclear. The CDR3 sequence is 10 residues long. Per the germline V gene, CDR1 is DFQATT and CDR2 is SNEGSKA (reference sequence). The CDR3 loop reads CTPGSWGYTF. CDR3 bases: TGCACTCCCGGTAGTTGGGGCTACACCTTC.

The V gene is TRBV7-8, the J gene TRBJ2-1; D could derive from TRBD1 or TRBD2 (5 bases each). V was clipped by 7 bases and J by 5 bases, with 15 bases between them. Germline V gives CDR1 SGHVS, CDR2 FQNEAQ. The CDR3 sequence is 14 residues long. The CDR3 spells CASIYRDRDNEQFF. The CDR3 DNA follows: TGTGCCAGCATTTACCGGGACCGCGACAATGAGCAGTTCTTC.

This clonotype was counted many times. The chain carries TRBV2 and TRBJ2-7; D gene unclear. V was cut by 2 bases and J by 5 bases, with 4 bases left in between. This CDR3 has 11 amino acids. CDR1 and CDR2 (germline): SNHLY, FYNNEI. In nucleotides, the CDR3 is TGTGCCAGCAGTGAATTCCACGAGCAGTACTTC. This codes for CASSEFHEQYF.

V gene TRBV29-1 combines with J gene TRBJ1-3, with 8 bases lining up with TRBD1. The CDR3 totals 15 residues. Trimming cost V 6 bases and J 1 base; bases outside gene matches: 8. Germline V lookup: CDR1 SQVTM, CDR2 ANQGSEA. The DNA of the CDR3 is TGCAGCGTAGGCCAGGGGGCGACGTCTGGAAACACCATATATTTT. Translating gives CSVGQGATSGNTIYF.

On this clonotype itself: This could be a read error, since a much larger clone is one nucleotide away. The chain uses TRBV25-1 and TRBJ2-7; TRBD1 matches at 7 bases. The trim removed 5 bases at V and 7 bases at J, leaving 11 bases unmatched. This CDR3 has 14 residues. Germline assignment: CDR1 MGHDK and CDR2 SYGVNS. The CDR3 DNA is TGTGCCAGCAGTAAACCCGACAGGGTGAGGGAGCAGTACTTC. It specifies CASSKPDRVREQYF.

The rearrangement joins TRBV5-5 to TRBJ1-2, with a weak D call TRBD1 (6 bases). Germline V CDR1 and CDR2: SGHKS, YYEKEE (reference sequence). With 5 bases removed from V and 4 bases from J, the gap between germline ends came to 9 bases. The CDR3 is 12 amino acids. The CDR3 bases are TGTGCCAGCAGTTCGACAGGCTATGGCTACACCTTC. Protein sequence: CASSSTGYGYTF.

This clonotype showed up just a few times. Here the CDR3 reads CASSRAGQPNTEAFF. The CDR3 DNA reads as TGCGCCAGCAGCCGAGCAGGACAGCCGAACACTGAAGCTTTCTTT. The chain combines TRBV4-1 with TRBJ1-1; D perhaps matches TRBD1 (6 bases). The CDR3 has 15 amino acids. The V gene's germline CDR1 is MGHRA and CDR2 YSYEKL. Trimming removed 4 bases from V and 1 base from J, with 13 bases in between.